A selection of T cell receptor beta chains follows, all from one sample in a study of shared clonotypes between healthy human individuals. Sequenced by immunoSEQ multiplex PCR; TCRdb stores in-frame clones only, minus some. Seen here are around 2,000,000 clones, roughly 95% observed once, and the top ten hold about 1.1%. The source material was naive CD8+ T cells sorted from blood. These receptor sequences come from a man aged 18 to 35 in good health. The CDR3 runs from the conserved cysteine through the conserved F or W. The order of the fields is V gene, D gene, clone size, J gene, CDR3 protein, CDR3 DNA. The D gene is left open where the match is weak. Clone size is stated in some rows and not others, as once, few, many or a class when expanded.

V: TRBV6-6; D: NA; size: NA; J: TRBJ2-1; CDR3: CASIGGYNEQFF; DNA: TGTGCCAGCATAGGGGGTTACAATGAGCAGTTCTTC
V: TRBV27; D: NA; size: NA; J: TRBJ1-2; CDR3: CATRRGISNYGYTF; DNA: TGTGCCACCCGAAGGGGCATATCTAACTATGGCTACACCTTC
V: TRBV30; D: TRBD2; size: once; J: TRBJ2-7; CDR3: CAWSPWGGYEQYF; DNA: TGTGCCTGGAGCCCGTGGGGGGGCTACGAGCAGTACTTC
V: TRBV7-9; D: NA; size: NA; J: TRBJ2-3; CDR3: CASSTVGTDTQYF; DNA: TGTGCCAGCAGCACCGTCGGCACAGATACGCAGTATTTT
V: TRBV4-3; D: NA; size: NA; J: TRBJ2-2; CDR3: CASSQTLGGPTGELFF; DNA: TGCGCCAGCAGCCAGACCCTCGGGGGGCCCACCGGGGAGCTGTTTTTT
V: TRBV5-1; D: TRBD2; size: once; J: TRBJ2-7; CDR3: CASSPWTSGSYEQYF; DNA: TGCGCCAGCAGCCCGTGGACTAGCGGGAGCTACGAGCAGTACTTC
V: TRBV29-1; D: NA; size: NA; J: TRBJ2-7; CDR3: CSVVSTEYEQYF; DNA: TGCAGCGTTGTGTCAACCGAATACGAGCAGTACTTC
V: TRBV11-2; D: TRBD1; size: NA; J: TRBJ1-2; CDR3: CASSSPGTGDYGYTF; DNA: TGTGCCAGCAGCTCCCCCGGGACAGGGGACTATGGCTACACCTTC
V: TRBV2; D: TRBD1; size: NA; J: TRBJ1-4; CDR3: CASSDLTGGAKNEKLFF; DNA: TGTGCCAGCAGCGACCTTACAGGGGGCGCCAAGAATGAAAAACTGTTTTTT
V: TRBV6-5; D: NA; size: NA; J: TRBJ2-7; CDR3: CASTNPSTGSYEQYF; DNA: TGTGCCAGCACCAACCCCTCGACTGGCTCCTACGAGCAGTACTTC
V: TRBV27; D: NA; size: NA; J: TRBJ2-1; CDR3: CASSFVAEAKNNEQFF; DNA: TGTGCCAGCAGTTTTGTGGCCGAAGCCAAAAACAATGAGCAGTTCTTC
V: TRBV25-1; D: NA; size: NA; J: TRBJ2-7; CDR3: CASSDLGAVGTYEQYF; DNA: TGTGCCAGCAGTGACCTTGGGGCAGTCGGGACCTACGAGCAGTACTTC
V: TRBV7-9; D: NA; size: NA; J: TRBJ1-2; CDR3: CASSLGGSGYGYTF; DNA: TGTGCCAGCAGCTTAGGAGGGAGTGGGTATGGCTACACCTTC
V: TRBV11-3; D: NA; size: NA; J: TRBJ1-1; CDR3: CASSLSMGTEAFF; DNA: TGTGCCAGCAGCTTAAGTATGGGCACTGAAGCTTTCTTT
V: TRBV10-2; D: NA; size: NA; J: TRBJ1-5; CDR3: CASSIPGQQPQHF; DNA: TGCGCCAGCAGTATTCCGGGCCAGCAGCCCCAGCATTTT
V: TRBV5-6; D: NA; size: NA; J: TRBJ2-7; CDR3: CASSPQGGNAEQYF; DNA: TGTGCCAGCAGCCCGCAGGGGGGGAACGCCGAGCAGTACTTC
V: TRBV30; D: NA; size: NA; J: TRBJ2-7; CDR3: CAWSVESSYEQYF; DNA: TGTGCCTGGAGTGTGGAGAGCTCCTACGAGCAGTACTTC
V: TRBV6-6; D: NA; size: once; J: TRBJ1-5; CDR3: CASRQGIFDNQPQHF; DNA: TGTGCCAGCAGACAGGGAATTTTCGACAATCAGCCCCAGCATTTT